This TCR beta chain was sequenced in a study of cytomegalovirus exposure and HLA in healthy donors. Only in-frame clones appear in the TCRdb table, and some are missing; sequencing was by immunoSEQ multiplex PCR. The table has approximately 260,000 clones, about 86% seen once. As regards this clone: Its antigen is undetermined.

General observations from the study: Most TCR sequences were uncommon, yet certain public TCRs appeared in many donors. As confirmed in vitro, a few CMV-associated chains were specific for CMV antigens. The TCR clusters that emerged in the first cohort tended, a later analysis found, to co-occur in the approximately 130 validation repertoires. The listing of some 170 TCR beta chains classed them as cytomegalovirus-associated.

The CDR3 is 13 residues long. The germline V gene encodes CDR1 LNHDA and CDR2 SQIVND (reference sequence). The junction had 2 bases not matched to a gene; V was cut back by 1 base and J by 10 bases. This TCR derives from a woman in her 30s in good health and CMV-seropositive. Specimen: PBMCs. This rearrangement joins TRBV19 to TRBJ2-1; 9 nucleotides align to TRBD2. CDR3 DNA sequence: TGTGCCAGTAGTATAGGCGGGAGGGGCGAGCAGTTCTTC. This encodes CASSIGGRGEQFF.